The table lists the clone carrying this T cell receptor beta chain with many counts. Its target is not known. Trimming took 3 bases from V and 1 from J, leaving 8 bases between them. The CDR3 consists of 13 residues. Germline V gene data show CDR1 as SGDLS and CDR2 as YYNGEE. MiXCR, applied by TCRdb to the RT-PCR reads, yields one record per CDR3 protein. Here the sample spans about half a million distinct CDR3 sequences, 9.5% to 13% being singletons. The data belong to a study of response to subunit inactivated influenza vaccine. General study points: It was suggested by the authors that few new T cells are recruited by each seasonal influenza vaccination.

Sample: PBMCs from blood, taken about 40 days after vaccination. The sequence was collected from a middle-aged man who received an inactivated influenza vaccine. V is TRBV9 and J is TRBJ2-7; a weak D match, TRBD1 (6 bases). For the CDR3, the DNA is TGTGCCAGCAGCGAAACAGGGTCCTACGAGCAGTACTTC. This encodes CASSETGSYEQYF.